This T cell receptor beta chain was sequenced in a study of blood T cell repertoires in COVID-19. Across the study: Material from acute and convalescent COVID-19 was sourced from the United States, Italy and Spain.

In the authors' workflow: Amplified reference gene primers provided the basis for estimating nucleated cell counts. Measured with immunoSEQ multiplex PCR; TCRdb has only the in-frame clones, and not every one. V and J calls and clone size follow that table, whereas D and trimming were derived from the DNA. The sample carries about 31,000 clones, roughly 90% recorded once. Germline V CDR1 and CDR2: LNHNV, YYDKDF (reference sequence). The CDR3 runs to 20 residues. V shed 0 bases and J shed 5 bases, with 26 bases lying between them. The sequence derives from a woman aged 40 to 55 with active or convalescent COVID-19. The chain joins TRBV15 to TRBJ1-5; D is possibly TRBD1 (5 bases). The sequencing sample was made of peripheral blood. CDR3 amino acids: CATSRDIRGPNAGPDQPQHF. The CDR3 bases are TGTGCCACCAGCAGAGATATTAGGGGCCCGAACGCCGGACCCGATCAGCCCCAGCATTTT.